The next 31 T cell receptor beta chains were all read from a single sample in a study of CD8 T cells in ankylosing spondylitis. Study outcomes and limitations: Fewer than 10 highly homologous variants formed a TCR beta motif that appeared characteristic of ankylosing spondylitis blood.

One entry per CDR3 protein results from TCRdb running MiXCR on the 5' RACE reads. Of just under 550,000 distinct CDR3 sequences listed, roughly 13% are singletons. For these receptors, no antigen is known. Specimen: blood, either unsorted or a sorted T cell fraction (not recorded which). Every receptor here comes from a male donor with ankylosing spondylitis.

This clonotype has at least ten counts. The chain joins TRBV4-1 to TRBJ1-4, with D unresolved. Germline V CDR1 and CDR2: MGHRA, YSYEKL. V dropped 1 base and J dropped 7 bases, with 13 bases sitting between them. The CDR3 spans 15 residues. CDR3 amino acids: CASSQAPPGSEKLFF. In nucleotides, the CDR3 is TGCGCCAGCAGCCAAGCCCCCCCGGGAAGTGAAAAACTGTTTTTT.

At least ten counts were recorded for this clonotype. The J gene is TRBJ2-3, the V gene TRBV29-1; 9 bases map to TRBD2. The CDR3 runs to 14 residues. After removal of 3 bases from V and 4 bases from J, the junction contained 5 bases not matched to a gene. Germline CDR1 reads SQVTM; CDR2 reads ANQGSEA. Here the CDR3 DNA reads TGCAGCGTTGAGGGACTAGCTGTCGCAGATACGCAGTATTTT. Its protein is CSVEGLAVADTQYF.

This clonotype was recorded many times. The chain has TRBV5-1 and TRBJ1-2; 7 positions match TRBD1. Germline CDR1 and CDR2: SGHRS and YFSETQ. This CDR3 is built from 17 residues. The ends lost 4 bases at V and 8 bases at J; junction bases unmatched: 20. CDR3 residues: CASSARDRIDTSRGYTF. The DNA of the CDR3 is TGCGCCAGCAGCGCCCGGGACAGAATTGATACTTCGCGGGGCTACACCTTC.

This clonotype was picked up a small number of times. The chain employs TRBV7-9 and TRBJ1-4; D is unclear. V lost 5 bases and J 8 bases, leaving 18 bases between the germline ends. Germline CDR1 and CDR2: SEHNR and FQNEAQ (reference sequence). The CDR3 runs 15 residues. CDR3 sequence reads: CASSPERRTGEKLFF. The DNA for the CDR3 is TGTGCCAGCAGCCCCGAGAGACGGACGGGAGAAAAACTGTTTTTT. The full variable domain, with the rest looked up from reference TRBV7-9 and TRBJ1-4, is DTGVSQNPRHKITKRGQNVTFRCDPISEHNRLYWYRQTLGQGPEFLTYFQNEAQLEKSRLLSDRFSAERPKGSFSTLEIQRTEQGDSAMYLCASSPERRTGEKLFFGSGTQLSVL.

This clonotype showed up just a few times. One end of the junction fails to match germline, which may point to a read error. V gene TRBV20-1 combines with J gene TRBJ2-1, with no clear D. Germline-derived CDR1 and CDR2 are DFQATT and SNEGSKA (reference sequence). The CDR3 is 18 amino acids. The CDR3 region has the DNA TGCAGTGCTAGAGACGTGGCAGCCCCTTCGAGCTCCTACAATAAGCAGTTCTTC. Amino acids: CSARDVAAPSSSYNKQFF.

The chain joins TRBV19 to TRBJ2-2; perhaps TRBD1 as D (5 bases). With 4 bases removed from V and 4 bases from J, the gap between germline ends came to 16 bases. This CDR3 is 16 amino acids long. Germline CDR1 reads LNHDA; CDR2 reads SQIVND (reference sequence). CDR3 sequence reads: CASSTLPTVFTGELFF. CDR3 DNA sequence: TGTGCCAGTAGTACCCTCCCGACAGTGTTCACCGGGGAGCTGTTTTTT. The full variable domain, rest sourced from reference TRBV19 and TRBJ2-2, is DGGITQSPKYLFRKEGQNVTLSCEQNLNHDAMYWYRQDPGQGLRLIYYSQIVNDFQKGDIAEGYSVSREKKESFPLTVTSAQKNPTAFYLCASSTLPTVFTGELFFGEGSRLTVL.

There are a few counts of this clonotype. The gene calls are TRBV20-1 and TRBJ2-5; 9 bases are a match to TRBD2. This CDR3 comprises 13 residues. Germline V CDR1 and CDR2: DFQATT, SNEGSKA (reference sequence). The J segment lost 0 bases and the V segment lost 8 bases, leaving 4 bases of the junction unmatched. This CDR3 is CSTPSGNQETQYF. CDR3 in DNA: TGCAGTACCCCTAGCGGGAACCAAGAGACCCAGTACTTC.

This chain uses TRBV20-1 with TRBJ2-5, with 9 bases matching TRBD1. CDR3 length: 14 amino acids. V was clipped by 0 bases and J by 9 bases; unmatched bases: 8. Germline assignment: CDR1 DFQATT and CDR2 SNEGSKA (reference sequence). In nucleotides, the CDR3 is TGCAGTGCTAGAGATCGGGACAGGGTAAGGGCCCAGTACTTC. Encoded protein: CSARDRDRVRAQYF.

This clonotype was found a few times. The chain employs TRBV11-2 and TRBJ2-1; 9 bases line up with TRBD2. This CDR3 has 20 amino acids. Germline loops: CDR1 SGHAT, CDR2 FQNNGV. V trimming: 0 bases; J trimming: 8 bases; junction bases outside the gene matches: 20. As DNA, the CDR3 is TGTGCCAGCAGCTTAGATCTAGCGGGAAACCCTACCTTGACCGTCGATGAGCAGTTCTTC. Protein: CASSLDLAGNPTLTVDEQFF.

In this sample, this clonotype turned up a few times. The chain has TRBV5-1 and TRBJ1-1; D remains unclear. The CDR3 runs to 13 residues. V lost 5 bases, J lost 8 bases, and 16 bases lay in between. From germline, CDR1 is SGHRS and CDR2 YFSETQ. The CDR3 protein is CASRPRESREAFF. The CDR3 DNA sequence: TGCGCCAGCAGGCCAAGGGAAAGTCGAGAAGCTTTCTTT.

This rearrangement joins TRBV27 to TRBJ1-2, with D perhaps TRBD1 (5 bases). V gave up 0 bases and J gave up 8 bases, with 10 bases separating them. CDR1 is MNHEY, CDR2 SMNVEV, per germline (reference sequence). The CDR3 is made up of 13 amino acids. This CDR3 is CASSLSTRGGYTF. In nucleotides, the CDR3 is TGTGCCAGCAGTTTATCGACGAGGGGCGGCTACACCTTC.

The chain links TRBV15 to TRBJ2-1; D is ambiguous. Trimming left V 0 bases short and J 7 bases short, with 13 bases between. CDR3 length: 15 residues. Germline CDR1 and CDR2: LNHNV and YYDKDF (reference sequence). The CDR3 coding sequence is TGTGCCACCAGCAGAGATCGGCAGTCTTGGAATGAGCAGTTCTTC. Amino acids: CATSRDRQSWNEQFF.

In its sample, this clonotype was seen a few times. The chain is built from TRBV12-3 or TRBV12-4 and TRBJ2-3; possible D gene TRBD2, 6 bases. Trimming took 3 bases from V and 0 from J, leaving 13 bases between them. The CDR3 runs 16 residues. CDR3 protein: CASSFAGGTSTDTQYF. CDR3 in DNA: TGTGCCAGCAGTTTTGCGGGCGGGACTAGCACAGATACGCAGTATTTT.

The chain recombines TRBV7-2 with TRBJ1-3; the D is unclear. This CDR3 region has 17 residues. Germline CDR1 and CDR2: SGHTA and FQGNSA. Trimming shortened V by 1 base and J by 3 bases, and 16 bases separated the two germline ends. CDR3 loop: CASSLVAAGASGNTIYF. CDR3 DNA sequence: TGTGCCAGCAGCTTAGTTGCGGCAGGTGCTAGTGGAAACACCATATATTTT.

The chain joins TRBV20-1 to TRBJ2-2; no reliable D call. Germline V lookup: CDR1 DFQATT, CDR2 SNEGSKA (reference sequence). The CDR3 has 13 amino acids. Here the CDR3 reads CRARSLNTGELFF. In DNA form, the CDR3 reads TGCAGAGCTCGGAGCCTTAACACCGGGGAGCTGTTTTTT.

The CDR3 reads CASSRGQGRTLGYGYTF. The CDR3 region has the DNA TGTGCCAGCAGCAGGGGACAGGGTAGAACTCTGGGCTATGGCTACACCTTC. The rearrangement uses TRBV12-3 or TRBV12-4 and TRBJ1-2; 9 bases align to TRBD1. The CDR3 length is 17 residues. Trimming took 6 bases from V and 4 from J; bases not matched to a gene: 15.

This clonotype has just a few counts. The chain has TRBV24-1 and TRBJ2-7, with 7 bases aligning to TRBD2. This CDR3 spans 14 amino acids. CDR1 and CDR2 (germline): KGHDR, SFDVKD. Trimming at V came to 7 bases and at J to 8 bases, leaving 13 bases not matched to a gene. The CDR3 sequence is CATRRREGPSKQYV. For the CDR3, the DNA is TGTGCCACCAGAAGGAGGGAGGGCCCCAGTAAGCAGTACGTC.

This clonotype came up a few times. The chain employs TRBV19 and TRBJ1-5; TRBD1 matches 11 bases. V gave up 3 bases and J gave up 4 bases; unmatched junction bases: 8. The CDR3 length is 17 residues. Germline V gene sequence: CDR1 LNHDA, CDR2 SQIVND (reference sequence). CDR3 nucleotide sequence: TGTGCCAGTAGTATGCCGGGACAGGGGGTGATTAATCAGCCCCAGCATTTT. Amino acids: CASSMPGQGVINQPQHF.

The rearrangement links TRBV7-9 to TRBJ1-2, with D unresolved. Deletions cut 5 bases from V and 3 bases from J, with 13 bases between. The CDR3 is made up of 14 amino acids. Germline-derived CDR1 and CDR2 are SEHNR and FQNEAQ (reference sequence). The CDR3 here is CASSPGPGYYGYTF. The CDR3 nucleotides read TGTGCCAGCAGCCCCGGTCCGGGATACTATGGCTACACCTTC. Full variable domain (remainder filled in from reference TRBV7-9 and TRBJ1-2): DTGVSQNPRHKITKRGQNVTFRCDPISEHNRLYWYRQTLGQGPEFLTYFQNEAQLEKSRLLSDRFSAERPKGSFSTLEIQRTEQGDSAMYLCASSPGPGYYGYTFGSGTRLTVV.

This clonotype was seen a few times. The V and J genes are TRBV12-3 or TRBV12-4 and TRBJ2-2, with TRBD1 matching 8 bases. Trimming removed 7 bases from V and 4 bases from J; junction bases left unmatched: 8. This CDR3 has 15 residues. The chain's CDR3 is CASTPRDRLTGELFF. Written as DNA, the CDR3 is TGTGCCAGCACCCCCCGGGACAGGCTCACCGGGGAGCTGTTTTTT.

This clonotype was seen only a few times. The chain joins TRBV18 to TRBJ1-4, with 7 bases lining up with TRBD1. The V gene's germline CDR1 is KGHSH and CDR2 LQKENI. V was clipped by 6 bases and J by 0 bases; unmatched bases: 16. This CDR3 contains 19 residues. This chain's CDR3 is CASSTTAKTGIPTNEKLFF. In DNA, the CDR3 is TGTGCCAGCTCCACCACCGCGAAGACAGGGATCCCAACTAATGAAAAACTGTTTTTT.

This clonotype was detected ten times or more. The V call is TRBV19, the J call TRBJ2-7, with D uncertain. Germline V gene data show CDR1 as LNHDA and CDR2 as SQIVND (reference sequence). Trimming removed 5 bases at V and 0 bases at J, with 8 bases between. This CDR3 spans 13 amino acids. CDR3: CASSQSPSYEQYF. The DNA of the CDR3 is TGTGCCAGTAGTCAATCCCCCTCCTACGAGCAGTACTTC.

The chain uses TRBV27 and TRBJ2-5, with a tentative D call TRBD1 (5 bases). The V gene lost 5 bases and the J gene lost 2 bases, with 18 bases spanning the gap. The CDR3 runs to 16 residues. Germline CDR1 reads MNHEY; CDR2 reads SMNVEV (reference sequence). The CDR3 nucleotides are TGTGCCAGCAGTCCCCAGGGTGGAGCGAATCAAGAGACCCAGTACTTC. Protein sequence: CASSPQGGANQETQYF.

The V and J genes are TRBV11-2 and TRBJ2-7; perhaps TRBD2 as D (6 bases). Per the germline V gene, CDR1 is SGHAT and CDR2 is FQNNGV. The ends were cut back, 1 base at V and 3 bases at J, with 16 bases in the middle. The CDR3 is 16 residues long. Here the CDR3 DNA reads TGTGCCAGCAGCTTAGTGGGCGGGACGGGGTACTACGAGCAGTACTTC. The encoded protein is CASSLVGGTGYYEQYF.

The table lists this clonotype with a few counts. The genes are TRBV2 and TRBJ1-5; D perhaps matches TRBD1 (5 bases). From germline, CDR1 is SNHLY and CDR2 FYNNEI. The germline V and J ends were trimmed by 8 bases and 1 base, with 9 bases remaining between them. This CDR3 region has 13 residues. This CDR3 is CASVSGSNQPQHF. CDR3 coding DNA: TGTGCCAGCGTTTCAGGGAGCAATCAGCCCCAGCATTTT.

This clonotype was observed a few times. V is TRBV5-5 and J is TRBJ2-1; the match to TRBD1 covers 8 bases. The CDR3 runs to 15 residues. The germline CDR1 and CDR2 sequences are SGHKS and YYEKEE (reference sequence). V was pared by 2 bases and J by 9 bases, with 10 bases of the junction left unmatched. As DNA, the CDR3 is TGTGCCAGCAGCTTTACTCGGACAGGGTATGTTGAGCAGTTCTTC. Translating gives CASSFTRTGYVEQFF. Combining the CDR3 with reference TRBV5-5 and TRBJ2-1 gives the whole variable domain DAGVTQSPTHLIKTRGQQVTLRCSPISGHKSVSWYQQVLGQGPQFIFQYYEKEERGRGNFPDRFSARQFPNYSSELNVNALLLGDSALYLCASSFTRTGYVEQFFGPGTRLTVL.

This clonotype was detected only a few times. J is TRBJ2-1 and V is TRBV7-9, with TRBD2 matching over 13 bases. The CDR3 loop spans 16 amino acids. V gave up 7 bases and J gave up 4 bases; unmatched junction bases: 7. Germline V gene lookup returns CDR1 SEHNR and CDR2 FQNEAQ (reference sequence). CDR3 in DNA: TGTGCCAGCACCCCTCTGACTAGCGGGAGGTACAATGAGCAGTTCTTC. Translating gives CASTPLTSGRYNEQFF.

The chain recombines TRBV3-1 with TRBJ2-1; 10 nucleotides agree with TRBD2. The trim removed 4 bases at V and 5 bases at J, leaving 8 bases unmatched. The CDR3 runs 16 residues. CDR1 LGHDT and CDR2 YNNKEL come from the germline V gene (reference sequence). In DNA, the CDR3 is TGTGCCAGCAGCCCCCTTAGTCTAGCGGGAGACAATGAGCAGTTCTTC. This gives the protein CASSPLSLAGDNEQFF.

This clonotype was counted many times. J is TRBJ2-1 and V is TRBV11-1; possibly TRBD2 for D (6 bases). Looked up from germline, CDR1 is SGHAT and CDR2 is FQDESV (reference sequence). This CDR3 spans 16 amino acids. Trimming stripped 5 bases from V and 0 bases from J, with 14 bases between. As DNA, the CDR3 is TGTGCCAGCAGCCTCCAACTAGCTTCCTCCTACAATGAGCAGTTCTTC. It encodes CASSLQLASSYNEQFF.

CDR3 loop: CASSSGATYEQYF. For the CDR3, the DNA is TGTGCCAGCAGTTCCGGGGCTACCTACGAGCAGTACTTC. The genes are TRBV12-3 or TRBV12-4 and TRBJ2-7, with D perhaps assigned TRBD1 or TRBD2 (5 bases each). The ends were cut back, 4 bases at V and 2 bases at J, with 9 bases in the middle. This CDR3 contains 13 residues.

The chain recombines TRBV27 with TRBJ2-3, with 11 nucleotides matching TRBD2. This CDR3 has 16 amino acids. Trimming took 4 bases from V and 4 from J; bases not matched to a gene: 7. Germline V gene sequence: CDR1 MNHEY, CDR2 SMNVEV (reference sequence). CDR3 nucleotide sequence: TGTGCCAGCAGTTCGACTAGCGGGATGAGAGCAGATACGCAGTATTTT. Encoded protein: CASSSTSGMRADTQYF.